This entry lists 10 T cell receptor beta chains sequenced from one sample in a study of T cell repertoires in cytomegalovirus infection (dated by TCRdb to between 2019 and 2020). TCRdb names Illumina HiSeq 1500 as the instrument used. In TCRdb, the public reads were trimmed at Q25 with fastp and aligned with MiXCR, with productive beta chains retained. All rows with the same CDR3 protein become a single entry with the most common DNA and genes. Counted in this sample were 450,000 to 650,000 distinct CDR3 sequences; more than 25% of them appeared once. Less than 15% of the sample lies in the top ten. The sequencing input was PBMCs. The receptors originated from a human donor in good health (CMV status not recorded). Some clones in this sample may be carry-over from other donors' samples.

A remark on this clonotype: One junction end disagrees with the germline gene, perhaps due to a read error. This chain joins TRBV24-1 and TRBJ2-5; D may match TRBD1 or TRBD2 (5 bases each). The CDR3 totals 12 residues. The germline V gene has CDR1 KGHDR and CDR2 SFDVKD. The CDR3 loop is CATSPGRETQYF. CDR3 in DNA: TGTGCCACCAGTCCAGGGAGAGAGACCCAGTACTTT.

The gene calls are TRBV12-3 or TRBV12-4 and TRBJ2-7; 12 bases map to TRBD1. Losses at the gene ends were 0 bases for V and 5 bases for J; bases not matched to a gene: 2. The CDR3 has 15 amino acids. CDR3 protein: CASSLAGTGGDEQYF. DNA of the CDR3: TGTGCCAGCAGTTTAGCCGGGACAGGGGGCGACGAGCAGTACTTC.

In this sample, this clonotype turned up many times. The chain has TRBV12-3 or TRBV12-4 and TRBJ2-7, with 9 bases identical to TRBD2. The CDR3 totals 15 residues. Germline trimming cut 5 bases from V and 4 bases from J; bases unmatched to any gene: 9. CDR3 nucleotide sequence: TGTGCCAGCAGTCTGGGTAGCGGGAGTGGGTACGAGCAGTACGTC. Protein product: CASSLGSGSGYEQYV.

Note on this clonotype: A much larger clone differs from this one at a single base, so this may be a read error. The rearrangement uses TRBV7-2 and TRBJ1-4, with D uncertain. The CDR3 has 13 amino acids. Trimming took off 0 bases at V and 6 bases at J, with 5 bases between the two ends. The germline V gene has CDR1 SGHTA and CDR2 FQGNSA. CDR3 DNA: TGTGCCAGCAGCTTAGCTGTCTATGAAAAACTGTTTTTT. This translates into CASSLAVYEKLFF. The variable domain in full, with the rest retrieved from reference TRBV7-2 and TRBJ1-4, is GAGVSQSPSNKVTEKGKDVELRCDPISGHTALYWYRQSLGQGLEFLIYFQGNSAPDKSGLPSDRFSAERTGGSVSTLTIQRTQQEDSAVYLCASSLAVYEKLFFGSGTQLSVL.

Many counts were recorded for this clonotype. J is TRBJ2-7 and V is TRBV7-8; 8 bases map to TRBD2. Trimming took 5 bases from V and 3 from J; bases not matched to a gene: 9. This CDR3 has 15 residues. The germline V gene has CDR1 SGHVS and CDR2 FQNEAQ. For the CDR3, the DNA is TGTGCCAGCAGCCTAGGAGCGGGAGTCCGCTACGAGCAGTACGTC. It translates to CASSLGAGVRYEQYV.

This clonotype was observed at least ten times. This chain connects TRBV7-2 to TRBJ2-1; D is perhaps TRBD1 (5 bases). CDR3 length: 13 amino acids. Trimming removed 2 bases from V and 6 bases from J, with 8 bases in between. The V gene's germline CDR1 is SGHTA and CDR2 FQGNSA. The CDR3 loop is CASSLQGFNEQFF. DNA of the CDR3: TGTGCCAGCAGCTTACAGGGCTTCAATGAGCAGTTCTTC.

This clonotype was counted at least ten times. The CDR3 region has the DNA TGTGCCAGCAGCCTGAGGCTTAGCACAGATACGCAGTATTTT. Translated, it gives CASSLRLSTDTQYF. V and J are TRBV7-2 and TRBJ2-3, with unresolved D. Germline V gene lookup returns CDR1 SGHTA and CDR2 FQGNSA. V lost 5 bases and J lost 0, with 9 bases in between. The CDR3 sequence is 14 residues long.

This rearrangement joins TRBV7-2 to TRBJ1-3; D possibly corresponds to TRBD1 (6 bases). The CDR3 length is 15 residues. Trimming took off 5 bases at V and 4 bases at J, with 15 bases between the two ends. Germline CDR1 and CDR2: SGHTA and FQGNSA. The CDR3 nucleotides are TGTGCCAGCAGCCTAAATACAGGGATCGGAAACACCATATATTTT. This encodes CASSLNTGIGNTIYF.

This clonotype was counted ten times or more. CDR3 region: CASSLALTGNTEAFF. The CDR3 nucleotides read TGTGCCAGCAGCTTAGCGCTGACGGGGAACACTGAAGCTTTCTTT. This chain joins TRBV7-6 and TRBJ1-1; no definite D call. The CDR3 is made up of 15 amino acids. V dropped 0 bases and J dropped 1 base, with 9 bases sitting between them. The germline V gene has CDR1 SGHVS and CDR2 FNYEAQ.

CDR3 residues: CASSVLALGADTQYF. The CDR3 DNA reads as TGTGCCAGCAGCGTCCTAGCGTTGGGAGCAGATACGCAGTATTTT. The chain combines TRBV9 with TRBJ2-3; possible D gene TRBD2, 6 bases. This CDR3 comprises 15 residues. The V gene's germline CDR1 is SGDLS and CDR2 YYNGEE. Trimming left V 2 bases short and J 4 bases short, with 14 bases between.